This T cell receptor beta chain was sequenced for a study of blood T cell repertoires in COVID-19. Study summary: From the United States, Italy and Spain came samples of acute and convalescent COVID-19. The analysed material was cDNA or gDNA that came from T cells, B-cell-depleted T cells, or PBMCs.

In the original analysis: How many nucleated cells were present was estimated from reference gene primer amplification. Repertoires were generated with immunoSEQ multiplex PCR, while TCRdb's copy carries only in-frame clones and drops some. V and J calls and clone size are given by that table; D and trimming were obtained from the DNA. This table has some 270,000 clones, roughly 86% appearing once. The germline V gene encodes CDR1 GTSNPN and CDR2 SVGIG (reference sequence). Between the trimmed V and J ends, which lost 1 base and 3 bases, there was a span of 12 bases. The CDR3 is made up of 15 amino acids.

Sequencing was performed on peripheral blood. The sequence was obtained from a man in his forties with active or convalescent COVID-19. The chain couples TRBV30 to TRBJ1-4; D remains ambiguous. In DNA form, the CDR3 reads TGTGCCTGGAGTGAGGGAGGGTCCGCTAATGAAAAACTGTTTTTT. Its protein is CAWSEGGSANEKLFF.